One and the same sample provided the 9 T cell receptor beta chains below, sequenced in a study of cytomegalovirus exposure and HLA in healthy donors. Vbeta (60) and Jbeta (13) primers were used in the PCR. The method was immunoSEQ multiplex PCR; TCRdb's version includes in-frame clones alone and lacks a portion of them. Its table records tens of thousands of clones. The sequencing sample was made of PBMCs. The receptors shown here come from a woman aged 40 to 50 in good health and CMV-seropositive.

The chain couples TRBV28 to TRBJ1-1; D is possibly TRBD1 (5 bases). CDR3 length: 16 residues. V was pared by 2 bases and J by 0 bases, with 13 bases between. Germline V gene lookup returns CDR1 MDHEN and CDR2 SYDVKM. The CDR3 here is CASSLGFRGLNTEAFF. CDR3 coding DNA: TGTGCCAGCAGTTTAGGCTTTAGGGGCTTGAACACTGAAGCTTTCTTT. Full variable domain (outside the CDR3, taken from reference TRBV28 and TRBJ1-1): DVKVTQSSRYLVKRTGEKVFLECVQDMDHENMFWYRQDPGLGLRLIYFSYDVKMKEKGDIPEGYSVSREKKERFSLILESASTNQTSMYLCASSLGFRGLNTEAFFGQGTRLTVV.

This chain connects TRBV6-5 to TRBJ2-7; the D is unclear. V lost 0 bases, J lost 0 bases, and 3 bases lay in between. The V gene's germline CDR1 is MNHEY and CDR2 SVGAGI. This CDR3 contains 13 residues. The CDR3 bases are TGTGCCAGCAGTTACTCCTCCTCCTACGAGCAGTACTTC. Translated: CASSYSSSYEQYF.

This chain joins TRBV18 and TRBJ1-4; 8 bases agree with TRBD1. The CDR3 has 15 amino acids. Germline CDR1 and CDR2: KGHSH and LQKENI. Trimming at V came to 6 bases and at J to 1 base, leaving 4 bases not matched to a gene. This chain's CDR3 is CASSLGQETNEKLFF. In DNA form, the CDR3 reads TGTGCCAGCTCTCTGGGACAGGAAACTAATGAAAAACTGTTTTTT.

The chain employs TRBV27 and TRBJ1-1, with TRBD1 identical over 8 bases. Germline V gene data show CDR1 as MNHEY and CDR2 as SMNVEV (reference sequence). Trimming removed 2 bases from V and 1 base from J; junction bases left unmatched: 0. The CDR3 has 14 residues. The CDR3 nucleotides are TGTGCCAGCAGTTTAGGGACAGGGAACACTGAAGCTTTCTTT. As protein: CASSLGTGNTEAFF.

V usage is TRBV4-2 and J usage is TRBJ2-5, with 9 bases lining up with TRBD2. Germline trimming cut 4 bases from V and 7 bases from J; bases unmatched to any gene: 16. This CDR3 comprises 17 residues. Germline V gene lookup returns CDR1 LGHNA and CDR2 YNFKEQ. This CDR3 reads CASSPSQSSGVPVTQYF. The DNA for the CDR3 is TGTGCCAGCAGCCCGTCTCAGTCTAGCGGGGTCCCAGTGACCCAGTACTTC.

The chain carries TRBV5-6 and TRBJ2-3, with 11 nucleotides matching TRBD2. Losses at the gene ends were 4 bases for V and 5 bases for J; bases not matched to a gene: 6. The germline V gene encodes CDR1 SGHDT and CDR2 YYEEEE. This CDR3 comprises 15 residues. DNA of the CDR3: TGTGCCAGCAGCCCGCTAGCGGGAGGCTTAGATACGCAGTATTTT. Translated: CASSPLAGGLDTQYF.

The J gene is TRBJ2-7, the V gene TRBV28; weak D call: TRBD1 (6 bases). CDR3 size: 11 residues. CDR1 is MDHEN and CDR2 is SYDVKM in the germline V gene. Trimming took 5 bases from V and 8 from J, leaving 10 bases between them. The CDR3 protein is CASSGDRKQYF. CDR3 in DNA: TGTGCCAGCAGTGGAGACAGGAAGCAGTACTTC.

The chain links TRBV7-9 to TRBJ1-1; D may be TRBD1 (5 bases). This CDR3 has 13 residues. Germline V gene sequence: CDR1 SEHNR, CDR2 FQNEAQ (reference sequence). V gave up 11 bases and J gave up 3 bases, with 16 bases separating them. CDR3 amino acids: CACPSTGDTEAFF. The DNA for the CDR3 is TGTGCCTGCCCCTCTACGGGGGACACTGAAGCTTTCTTT.

To note about this clone: The junction departs from the called germline gene at one end, perhaps through a read error. Other DNA sequences within the sample encode an identical CDR3. The chain couples TRBV11-2 to TRBJ2-7; 9 bases are shared with TRBD1. CDR1 and CDR2 (germline): SGHAT, FQNNGV. This CDR3 is 15 amino acids long. The CDR3 is CASSLAGTGLFEQYF. In nucleotides, the CDR3 is TGTGCCAGCAGCTTAGCCGGGACAGGGTTATTCGAGCAGTATTTC.